The source of this T cell receptor (beta chain) is a study of T cells in Graves' hyperthyroidism and ophthalmopathy. Turning to this clonotype: Its antigen is as yet unknown.

Points from the study as a whole: Within blood appeared most thyroid clonotypes that had expanded above 0.001. A model of 13 V-J pairs discriminated ophthalmopathy from stable hyperthyroidism.

Trimming pared 1 base from V and 4 bases from J, leaving 5 bases between. The V gene's germline CDR1 is SGHAT and CDR2 FQNNGV. The CDR3 covers 12 residues. Inclusion characteristics of ophthalmopathy patients comprised a Clinical Activity Score of at least 3, a NOSPECS grade of at least 4, and duration under 3 months. It was RNA transcripts that yielded the amplified TCR beta CDR3 regions. The primer set for the first-round RT-PCR of the TCR CDR3 was HTBI. TCRdb ran MiXCR on the multiplex PCR reads and lists one entry per CDR3 protein. The sample carries a few hundred thousand distinct CDR3 sequences, roughly 13% recorded once.

The clonotype comes from a woman aged 40 to 55 with Graves' ophthalmopathy. Sample: blood. J is TRBJ2-7 and V is TRBV11-2; D remains ambiguous. CDR3 nucleotide sequence: TGTGCCAGCAGCTTAGTGGAGTACGAGCAGTACTTC. This sequence encodes CASSLVEYEQYF.